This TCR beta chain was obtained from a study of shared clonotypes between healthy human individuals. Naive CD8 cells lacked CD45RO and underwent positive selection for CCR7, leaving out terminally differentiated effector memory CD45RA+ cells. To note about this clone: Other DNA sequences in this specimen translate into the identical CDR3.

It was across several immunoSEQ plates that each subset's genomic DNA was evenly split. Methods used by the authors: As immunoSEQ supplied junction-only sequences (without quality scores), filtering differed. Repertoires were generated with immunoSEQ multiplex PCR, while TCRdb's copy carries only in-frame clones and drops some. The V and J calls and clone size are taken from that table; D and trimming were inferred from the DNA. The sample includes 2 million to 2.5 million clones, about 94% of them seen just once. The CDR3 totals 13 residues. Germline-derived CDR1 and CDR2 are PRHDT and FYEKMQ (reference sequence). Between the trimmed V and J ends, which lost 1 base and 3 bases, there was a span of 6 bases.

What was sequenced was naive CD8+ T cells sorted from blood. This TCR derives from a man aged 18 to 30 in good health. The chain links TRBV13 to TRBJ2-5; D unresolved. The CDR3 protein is CASSLDPEETQYF. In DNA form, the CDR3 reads TGTGCCAGCAGCTTAGACCCCGAAGAGACCCAGTACTTC.